This TCR beta chain was sequenced for a study of CD8 T cells in Susac syndrome. Sequencing of TCR beta covered CD8+ and CD4+ T cells obtained from blood. This clonotype was counted once. Random hexamers were used to reverse transcribe the RNA input (about 0.5 to 1 ug). TCRdb recomputed calls from the immunoSEQ multiplex PCR reads with MiXCR, one row per CDR3 protein. Seen here are more than 85,000 distinct CDR3 sequences, about 96% observed once, and the top ten hold more than 0.095%. J was trimmed by 3 bases and V by 4 bases; bases with no gene match: 7. This CDR3 has 16 residues. CDR1 and CDR2 from the germline V gene are SGHRS and YFSETQ.

The chain is built from TRBV5-1 and TRBJ2-3; 11 bases map to TRBD1. This sequence originates from a human donor in good health. Sample: CD4+ T cells from PBMCs. CDR3 region: CASSLTGTGGTDTQYF. Written as DNA, the CDR3 is TGCGCCAGCAGCCTTACCGGGACAGGGGGAACAGATACGCAGTATTTT.